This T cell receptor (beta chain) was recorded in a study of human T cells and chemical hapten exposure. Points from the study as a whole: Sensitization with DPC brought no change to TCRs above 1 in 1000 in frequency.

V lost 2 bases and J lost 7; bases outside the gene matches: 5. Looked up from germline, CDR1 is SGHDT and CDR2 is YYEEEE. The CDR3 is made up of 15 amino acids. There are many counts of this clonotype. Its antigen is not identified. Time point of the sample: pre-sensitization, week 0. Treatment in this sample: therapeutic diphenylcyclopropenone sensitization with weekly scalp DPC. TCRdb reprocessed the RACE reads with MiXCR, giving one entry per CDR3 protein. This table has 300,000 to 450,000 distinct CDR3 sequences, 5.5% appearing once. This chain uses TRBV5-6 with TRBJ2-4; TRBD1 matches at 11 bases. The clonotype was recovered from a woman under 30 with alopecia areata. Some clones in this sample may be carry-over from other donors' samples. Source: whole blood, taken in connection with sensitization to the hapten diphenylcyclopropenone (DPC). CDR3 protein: CASSFLGQGVNIQYF. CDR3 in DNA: TGTGCCAGCAGCTTTCTGGGACAGGGGGTCAACATTCAGTACTTC.